The 30 T cell receptor beta chains reported below all come from one sample, sequenced in a study of graft-versus-host responses after intestinal transplantation. Plating combined roughly 200,000 CFSE-labeled responder cells with roughly 200,000 irradiated, violet-dye-labeled stimulator cells. The assay was immunoSEQ multiplex PCR, and TCRdb's table has in-frame clones only and misses some. The sample yields 6,000 to 8,000 clones, about a third seen once. The sequenced sample was alloreactive CD8+ T cells from a mixed lymphocyte reaction culture, obtained before transplantation. The subset here: CFSE-low proliferating T cells sorted from roughly six-day pre-transplant mixed lymphocyte reaction (GvH or HvG direction). Receptor source: a human patient who was an organ donor for intestinal transplantation.

This clone was seen a few times. The gene calls are TRBV27 and TRBJ1-2; TRBD1 matches 7 bases. This CDR3 comprises 16 residues. The germline V gene encodes CDR1 MNHEY and CDR2 SMNVEV (reference sequence). The V gene end was trimmed by 3 bases and the J gene end by 4 bases; junction bases not matched to a gene: 11. The CDR3 DNA reads TGTGCCAGCAGTTTCGGAACAGGGGTACCTGTCTATGGCTACACCTTC. This codes for CASSFGTGVPVYGYTF.

This rearrangement joins TRBV5-3 to TRBJ2-7; possible D gene TRBD2, 6 bases. TRBV5-3 is classed as an ORF, of uncertain function. Trimming took 3 bases from V and 3 from J, leaving 13 bases between them. The CDR3 sequence is 14 residues long. CDR3 amino acids: CARSYGTRLYEQYF. The DNA of the CDR3 is TGTGCCAGAAGCTACGGGACTCGCCTCTACGAGCAGTACTTC.

The chain is built from TRBV19 and TRBJ1-1; the D is unclear. Trimming removed 7 bases from V and 4 bases from J, with 10 bases in between. The CDR3 length is 12 residues. Germline V gene lookup returns CDR1 LNHDA and CDR2 SQIVND (reference sequence). The CDR3 coding sequence is TGTGCCAGTATGGAGGGAGGCACTGAAGCTTTCTTT. This sequence encodes CASMEGGTEAFF.

V and J are TRBV6-1 and TRBJ2-7; D gene ambiguous. With 7 bases removed from V and 7 bases from J, the gap between germline ends came to 14 bases. From germline, CDR1 is MNHNS and CDR2 SASEGT. The CDR3 length is 12 residues. For the CDR3, the DNA is TGTGCCAGCAATCCCCTCGGGCCAGAGCAGTACTTC. Its protein product is CASNPLGPEQYF.

With regard to this clone: The germline gene is not matched at one end of the junction; a read error may be the cause. V is TRBV7-9 and J is TRBJ2-7; D is perhaps TRBD1 (6 bases). CDR1 is SEHNR and CDR2 is FQNEAQ in the germline V gene (reference sequence). The CDR3 has 15 amino acids. CDR3 sequence (DNA): TGCGCCAGCAGCCCCGGGCAGGGGCCCGTCTACGAGCAGTACTTC. This sequence encodes CASSPGQGPVYEQYF.

The chain joins TRBV4-3 to TRBJ2-2, with D perhaps TRBD1 (5 bases). Per germline, CDR1 LGHNA and CDR2 YSLEER. Trimming cost V 5 bases and J 3 bases, with 13 bases left between them. The CDR3 contains 15 residues. The CDR3 DNA reads as TGCGCCAGCAGCAATGGGGCTACCGACACCGGGGAGCTGTTTTTT. Amino acid sequence: CASSNGATDTGELFF.

The chain carries TRBV6-5 and TRBJ1-3; D is unresolved. Per the germline V gene, CDR1 is MNHEY and CDR2 is SVGAGI. The CDR3 has 15 residues. V lost 4 bases and J 3 bases, leaving 13 bases between the germline ends. The CDR3 loop is CASSFTPNFGNTIYF. DNA of the CDR3: TGTGCCAGCAGTTTTACGCCGAACTTTGGAAACACCATATATTTT.

V gene TRBV18 combines with J gene TRBJ2-1; 9 positions agree with TRBD1. The J segment lost 6 bases and the V segment lost 10 bases, leaving 10 bases of the junction unmatched. CDR3 length: 14 residues. The germline V gene has CDR1 KGHSH and CDR2 LQKENI. The chain's CDR3 is CAIDSGQGGNEQFF. The CDR3 DNA is TGTGCCATCGACTCGGGACAGGGAGGCAATGAGCAGTTCTTC.

The chain has TRBV4-1 and TRBJ2-5, with 8 bases identical to TRBD2. The CDR3 is 16 amino acids. Germline-derived CDR1 and CDR2 are MGHRA and YSYEKL. V shed 0 bases, J shed 2 bases, and the junction held 5 bases outside the gene matches. In DNA form, the CDR3 reads TGCGCCAGCAGCCAAGATTCCCCGGGGGGGCAAGAGACCCAGTACTTC. It is translated as CASSQDSPGGQETQYF.

The V and J genes are TRBV7-9 and TRBJ2-5, with D unclear. Germline CDR1 and CDR2: SEHNR and FQNEAQ (reference sequence). The CDR3 has 13 residues. The germline V and J ends were trimmed by 3 bases and 5 bases, with 10 bases remaining between them. This chain's CDR3 is CASSLDPEETQYF. The CDR3 DNA follows: TGTGCCAGCAGCTTGGACCCCGAGGAGACCCAGTACTTC. Full variable domain (remainder filled in from reference TRBV7-9 and TRBJ2-5): DTGVSQNPRHKITKRGQNVTFRCDPISEHNRLYWYRQTLGQGPEFLTYFQNEAQLEKSRLLSDRFSAERPKGSFSTLEIQRTEQGDSAMYLCASSLDPEETQYFGPGTRLLVL.

The rearrangement uses TRBV7-6 and TRBJ2-7; D is tentatively TRBD1 or TRBD2 (6 bases each). Germline V gives CDR1 SGHVS, CDR2 FNYEAQ. The V gene lost 2 bases and the J gene lost 5 bases, with 10 bases spanning the gap. The length of the CDR3 is 13 residues. The CDR3 here is CASSLLGGHEQYF. The DNA for the CDR3 is TGTGCCAGCAGCTTATTAGGGGGGCACGAGCAGTACTTC.

This clone has more than one count but fewer than ten. This chain links TRBV6-6 with TRBJ2-3, with D possibly TRBD2 on 7 matching bases. This CDR3 spans 15 amino acids. V was trimmed by 4 bases and J by 2 bases, leaving 13 bases between them. In germline, CDR1 is MNHNY, CDR2 SVGAGI (reference sequence). CDR3 protein: CASSSGRGLTDTQYF. DNA of the CDR3: TGTGCCAGCAGTTCGGGGCGGGGGCTCACAGATACGCAGTATTTT.

The chain couples TRBV7-9 to TRBJ1-2, with unresolved D. CDR1 and CDR2 from the germline V gene are SEHNR and FQNEAQ (reference sequence). The CDR3 is 17 residues long. With 1 base removed from V and 4 bases from J, the gap between germline ends came to 19 bases. The CDR3 spells CASSLVWARRFGYGYTF. CDR3 in DNA: TGTGCCAGCAGCTTAGTTTGGGCACGGCGGTTCGGCTATGGCTACACCTTC.

This clone is large in the sample. The chain employs TRBV4-1 and TRBJ1-3, with a tentative D call TRBD1 (6 bases). With 3 bases removed from V and 2 bases from J, the gap between germline ends came to 11 bases. The CDR3 is made up of 15 amino acids. CDR1 and CDR2 (germline): MGHRA, YSYEKL. CDR3: CASSQNRVAGNTIYF. The CDR3 DNA sequence: TGCGCCAGCAGCCAGAACAGGGTAGCTGGAAACACCATATATTTT.

CDR3 nucleotide sequence: TGTGCCAGCAGCTCCCTAACGGGGGGGCCAAGAAATACGCAGTATTTT. Protein: CASSSLTGGPRNTQYF. The chain carries TRBV7-9 and TRBJ2-3, with TRBD2 identical over 8 bases. Per germline, CDR1 SEHNR and CDR2 FQNEAQ (reference sequence). The CDR3 spans 16 residues. The trim removed 4 bases at V and 7 bases at J, leaving 13 bases unmatched.

This clone was seen more than once but under ten times. The chain employs TRBV30 and TRBJ2-5, with TRBD1 identical over 8 bases. The CDR3 is made up of 16 amino acids. V trimming: 0 bases; J trimming: 5 bases; junction bases outside the gene matches: 11. The germline V gene encodes CDR1 GTSNPN and CDR2 SVGIG (reference sequence). CDR3 residues: CAWSVWDRSFGETQYF. The CDR3 DNA reads TGTGCCTGGAGTGTATGGGACAGGTCATTTGGGGAGACCCAGTACTTC.

This sequence joins TRBV27 and TRBJ2-5; possible D gene TRBD1, 6 bases. Near its end, the DNA agrees better with TRBJ2-7, so the J call may be wrong. Germline CDR1 MNHEY, CDR2 SMNVEV (reference sequence). This CDR3 has 14 residues. The CDR3 DNA reads TGTGCCAGCAGTTTGGGAGAGGGGGACTACGAGCAGTACTTC. Protein sequence: CASSLGEGDYEQYF.

This clone was counted a few times. The CDR3 is CASSYSGGAVEQYF. The CDR3 region has the DNA TGCGCCAGCAGCTATAGCGGGGGGGCCGTCGAGCAGTACTTC. The rearrangement links TRBV4-3 to TRBJ2-7, with 11 bases aligning to TRBD2. V lost 5 bases to trimming and J lost 6 bases; unmatched junction nucleotides: 6. In germline, CDR1 is LGHNA, CDR2 YSLEER. The CDR3 runs to 14 residues.

In this sample, this clone is large. The rearrangement links TRBV10-3 to TRBJ1-1, with D possibly being TRBD1 (5 bases). This CDR3 spans 13 amino acids. The germline CDR1 and CDR2 sequences are ENHRY and SYGVKD. V gave up 3 bases and J gave up 6 bases, with 11 bases separating them. CDR3 DNA sequence: TGTGCCATCAGTGAAGCCGGGGCCGCTGAAGCTTTCTTT. Residues: CAISEAGAAEAFF.

There are a few counts of this clone. This chain uses TRBV28 with TRBJ2-7, with 8 bases identical to TRBD1. Germline V gene lookup returns CDR1 MDHEN and CDR2 SYDVKM. The CDR3 contains 14 residues. Unmatched junction bases numbered 5, after V lost 5 bases and J lost 2 bases. The CDR3 DNA is TGTGCCAGCAGTCCAGGGACAGGAGCCTACGAGCAGTACTTC. It yields the protein CASSPGTGAYEQYF.

V and J are TRBV7-2 and TRBJ1-3; no reliable D call. The CDR3 has 16 amino acids. V was cut by 6 bases and J by 4 bases, with 19 bases left in between. The germline V gene encodes CDR1 SGHTA and CDR2 FQGNSA. The CDR3 sequence is CASSQNGRRPGNTIYF. DNA for the CDR3: TGTGCCAGCAGTCAAAACGGTCGGCGGCCGGGAAACACCATATATTTT.

Within the sample, this clone is medium-sized. The chain has TRBV4-3 and TRBJ2-1; 9 bases agree with TRBD2. CDR3 length equals 18 residues. The junction had 7 bases not matched to a gene; V was cut back by 1 base and J by 0 bases. From germline, CDR1 is LGHNA and CDR2 YSLEER. This chain's CDR3 is CASSQGQASGDSYNEQFF. In DNA form, the CDR3 reads TGCGCCAGCAGCCAAGGTCAGGCTAGCGGGGACTCCTACAATGAGCAGTTCTTC.

The gene calls are TRBV11-2 and TRBJ2-1; 10 nucleotides match TRBD1. The CDR3 sequence is 16 residues long. After removal of 5 bases from V and 1 base from J, the junction contained 5 bases not matched to a gene. Germline assignment: CDR1 SGHAT and CDR2 FQNNGV. The CDR3 nucleotides read TGTGCCAGCAGCACCCGGGACAGGGGTTCCTACAATGAGCAGTTCTTC. Its protein product is CASSTRDRGSYNEQFF.

This clone has more than one count but fewer than ten. The rearrangement joins TRBV5-5 to TRBJ2-7; D is unclear. The CDR3 has 15 residues. Germline V gives CDR1 SGHKS, CDR2 YYEKEE (reference sequence). V was trimmed by 2 bases and J by 2 bases, leaving 14 bases between them. CDR3 sequence reads: CASSFTIFSPYEQYF. The CDR3 nucleotides are TGTGCCAGCAGCTTTACAATTTTCTCCCCCTACGAGCAGTACTTC. The full variable domain, in which reference TRBV5-5 and TRBJ2-7 provide the parts outside the CDR3, is DAGVTQSPTHLIKTRGQQVTLRCSPISGHKSVSWYQQVLGQGPQFIFQYYEKEERGRGNFPDRFSARQFPNYSSELNVNALLLGDSALYLCASSFTIFSPYEQYFGPGTRLTVT.

V usage is TRBV4-1 and J usage is TRBJ1-2; D is possibly TRBD1 (6 bases). The J call may be incorrect, as the DNA end agrees better with TRBJ2-7. CDR3 size: 14 residues. Per germline, CDR1 MGHRA and CDR2 YSYEKL. CDR3 sequence reads: CASSQVRGPYEQYF. The CDR3, as DNA: TGCGCCAGCAGCCAAGTCAGGGGACCCTACGAGCAGTACTTC.

This clone has a handful of counts. V and J are TRBV21-1 and TRBJ1-6; no check of the table's D call, TRBD1, against the DNA was made. TRBV21-1 is classified as a pseudogene. The CDR3 spans 17 residues. The CDR3 coding sequence is TGTGCCAGCAGCAAAGTATTGTGGGTACAGGGTCATTCACCCCTCCACTTT. It encodes CASSKVLWVQGHSPLHF.

In its sample, this clone was seen a few times. The chain is built from TRBV7-8 and TRBJ2-1; 7 nucleotides agree with TRBD1. CDR1 is SGHVS and CDR2 is FQNEAQ in the germline V gene. Trimming took 1 base from V and 4 from J; bases not matched to a gene: 7. The CDR3 has 16 amino acids. The CDR3 DNA sequence: TGTGCCAGCAGCTTAGAGACAGGGCCATTATACAATGAGCAGTTCTTC. Translating gives CASSLETGPLYNEQFF.

The genes are TRBV7-2 and TRBJ2-3; 12 bases are a match to TRBD2. CDR3 size: 18 residues. Germline-derived CDR1 and CDR2 are SGHTA and FQGNSA. V shed 1 base and J 5 bases; nucleotides not matched to a gene: 10. The CDR3 protein is CASSLGLRTSGDVDTQYF. In nucleotides, the CDR3 is TGTGCCAGCAGCTTAGGCCTTAGGACTAGCGGGGATGTAGATACGCAGTATTTT.

This clone ranks as medium-sized (0.01 to 0.1%). J is TRBJ2-2 and V is TRBV5-5; either TRBD1 or TRBD2 may fit D (6 bases each). The germline V gene has CDR1 SGHKS and CDR2 YYEKEE (reference sequence). Trimming took 1 base from V and 6 from J, leaving 19 bases between them. The CDR3 is made up of 17 amino acids. The CDR3 loop reads CASSLWWFGGFPGELFF. In DNA form, the CDR3 reads TGTGCCAGCAGCTTGTGGTGGTTCGGGGGCTTCCCCGGGGAGCTGTTTTTT.

Comments on this clone: The junction and the germline gene differ at one end; a read error may be behind it. This rearrangement joins TRBV7-7 to TRBJ2-3, with 7 bases lining up with TRBD2. CDR1 is SSHAT and CDR2 is FNYEAQ in the germline V gene (reference sequence). CDR3 length: 15 residues. In nucleotides, the CDR3 is TGTGCTAGCAGCTTAATCGGGGGGATTACAGATACGCAGTATTTT. The encoded protein is CASSLIGGITDTQYF. Combining the CDR3 with reference TRBV7-7 and TRBJ2-3 gives the whole variable domain GAGVSQSPRYKVTKRGQDVTLRCDPISSHATLYWYQQALGQGPEFLTYFNYEAQPDKSGLPSDRFSAERPEGSISTLTIQRTEQRDSAMYRCASSLIGGITDTQYFGPGTRLTVL.